The 2 T cell receptor beta chains below all came from one sample that was sequenced in a study of T-cell reconstitution after alpha-beta-depleted transplantation in children (dated by TCRdb to 2015 to 2016). The sample's treatment or condition, from its label and the paper: allogeneic hematopoietic cell transplantation with graft depleted of TCRalphabeta T cells and CD19 B cells. Receptor amplification or capture employed PCR. Instrument used: Illumina HiSeq 2500. To normalize quantification of the TCRbeta repertoire, the TCR libraries were built with molecular barcoding that relied on unique molecular identifiers. TCRdb reprocessing: public reads trimmed at Q25 with fastp, clones called with MiXCR, in-frame beta chains kept. A single entry per CDR3 protein holds the most common genes and DNA from its merged rows. Recorded for this sample are fewer than 700,000 distinct CDR3 sequences; 23% of them occurred a single time. The ten largest clones capture roughly an eighth of the sample.

The sequencing here drew on PBMCs, mostly from graft donor cells, taken 360 days after TCRalphabeta/CD19-depleted stem cell transplant. The receptors shown here come from a boy in the first two years of life who had a stem cell transplant for acute myeloid leukemia, so the T cells may come from the graft donor.

This clonotype was detected a few times. This chain uses TRBV29-1 with TRBJ1-1; D is ambiguous. The CDR3 has 13 residues. The V gene lost 4 bases and the J gene lost 4 bases, with 13 bases spanning the gap. The germline V gene encodes CDR1 SQVTM and CDR2 ANQGSEA. CDR3 bases: TGCAGCGTTGGCCGTGGGGATGGCACTGAAGCTTTCTTT. Translation gives CSVGRGDGTEAFF.

The chain is built from TRBV20-1 and TRBJ1-6; 10 bases are a match to TRBD1. J was trimmed by 14 bases and V by 6 bases; bases with no gene match: 16. In germline, CDR1 is DFQATT, CDR2 SNEGSKA (reference sequence). The CDR3 consists of 15 residues. This CDR3 reads CSARFPGTGDRALHF. The CDR3 region has the DNA TGCAGTGCAAGATTTCCCGGGACAGGGGATCGGGCCCTCCACTTT.